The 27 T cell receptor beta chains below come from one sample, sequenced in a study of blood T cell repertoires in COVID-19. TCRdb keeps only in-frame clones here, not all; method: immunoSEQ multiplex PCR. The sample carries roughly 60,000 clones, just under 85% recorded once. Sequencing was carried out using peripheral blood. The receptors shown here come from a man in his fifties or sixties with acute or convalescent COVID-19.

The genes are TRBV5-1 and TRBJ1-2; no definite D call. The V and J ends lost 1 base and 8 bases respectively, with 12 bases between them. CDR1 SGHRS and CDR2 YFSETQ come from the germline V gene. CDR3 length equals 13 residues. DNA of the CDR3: TGCGCCAGCAGCTTGAACTCGGGTGGCGGCTACACCTTC. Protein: CASSLNSGGGYTF. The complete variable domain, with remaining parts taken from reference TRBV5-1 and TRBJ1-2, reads KAGVTQTPRYLIKTRGQQVTLSCSPISGHRSVSWYQQTPGQGLQFLFEYFSETQRNKGNFPGRFSGRQFSNSRSEMNVSTLELGDSALYLCASSLNSGGGYTFGSGTRLTVV.

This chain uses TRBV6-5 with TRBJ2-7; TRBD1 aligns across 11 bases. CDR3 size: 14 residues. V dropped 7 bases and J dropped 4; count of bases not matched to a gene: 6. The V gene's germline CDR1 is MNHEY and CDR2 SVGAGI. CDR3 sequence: CASTRTGGGYEQYF. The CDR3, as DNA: TGTGCCAGCACCCGGACAGGGGGCGGGTACGAGCAGTACTTC.

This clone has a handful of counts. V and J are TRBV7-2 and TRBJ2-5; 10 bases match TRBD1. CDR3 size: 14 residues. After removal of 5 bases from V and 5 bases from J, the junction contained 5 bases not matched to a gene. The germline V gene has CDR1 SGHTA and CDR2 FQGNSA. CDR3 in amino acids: CASSRQGAWETQYF. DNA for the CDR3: TGTGCCAGCAGCAGACAGGGGGCTTGGGAGACCCAGTACTTC.

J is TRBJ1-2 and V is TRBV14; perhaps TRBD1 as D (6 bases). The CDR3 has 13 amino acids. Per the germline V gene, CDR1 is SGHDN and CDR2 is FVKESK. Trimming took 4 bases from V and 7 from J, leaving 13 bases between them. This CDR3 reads CASSRNREGGYTF. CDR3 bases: TGTGCCAGCAGCCGGAACAGGGAAGGTGGCTACACCTTC.

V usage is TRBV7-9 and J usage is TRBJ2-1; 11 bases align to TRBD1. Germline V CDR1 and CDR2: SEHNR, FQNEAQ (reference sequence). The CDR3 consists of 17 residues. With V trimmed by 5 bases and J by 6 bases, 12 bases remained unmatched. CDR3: CASSVRTGGPAINEQFF. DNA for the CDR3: TGTGCCAGCAGCGTAAGGACAGGGGGCCCCGCCATCAATGAGCAGTTCTTC.

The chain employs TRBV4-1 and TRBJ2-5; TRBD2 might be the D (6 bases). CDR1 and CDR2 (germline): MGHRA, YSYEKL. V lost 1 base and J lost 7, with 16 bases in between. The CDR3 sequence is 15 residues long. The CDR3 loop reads CASSQVAGTVWTQYF. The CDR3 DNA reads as TGCGCCAGCAGCCAAGTCGCCGGGACTGTCTGGACCCAGTACTTC.

The CDR3 coding sequence is TGTGCCAGCTTTAGCGGGGGCGCTCACACCGGGGAGCTGTTTTTT. Translated, it gives CASFSGGAHTGELFF. The V and J genes are TRBV2 and TRBJ2-2; 9 bases align to TRBD2. CDR3 length: 15 amino acids. V lost 8 bases, J lost 3 bases, and 7 bases stayed unmatched. The germline gives CDR1 SNHLY, CDR2 FYNNEI.

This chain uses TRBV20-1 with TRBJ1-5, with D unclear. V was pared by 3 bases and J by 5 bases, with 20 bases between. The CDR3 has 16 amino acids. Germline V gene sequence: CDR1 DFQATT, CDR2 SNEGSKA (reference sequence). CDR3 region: CSASRSLGGYDQPQHF. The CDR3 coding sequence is TGCAGTGCTAGTCGGTCCCTGGGAGGGTATGATCAGCCCCAGCATTTT.

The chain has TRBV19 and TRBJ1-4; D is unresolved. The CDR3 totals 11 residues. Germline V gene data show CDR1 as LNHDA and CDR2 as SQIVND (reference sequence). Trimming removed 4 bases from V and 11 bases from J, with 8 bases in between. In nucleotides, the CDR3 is TGTGCCAGTAGTAATCTCGGGAAACTGTTTTTT. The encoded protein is CASSNLGKLFF.

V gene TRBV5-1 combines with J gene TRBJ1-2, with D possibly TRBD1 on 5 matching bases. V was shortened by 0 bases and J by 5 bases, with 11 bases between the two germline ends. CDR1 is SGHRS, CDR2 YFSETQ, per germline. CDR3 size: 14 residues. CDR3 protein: CASSLDGRGYGYTF. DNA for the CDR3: TGCGCCAGCAGCTTGGATGGGAGGGGATATGGCTACACCTTC.

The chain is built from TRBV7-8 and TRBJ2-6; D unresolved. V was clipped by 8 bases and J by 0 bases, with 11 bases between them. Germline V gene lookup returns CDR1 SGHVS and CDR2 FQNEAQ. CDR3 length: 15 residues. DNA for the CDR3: TGTGCCAGCCAGCCTAGGTCCTCTGGGGCCAACGTCCTGACTTTC. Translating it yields CASQPRSSGANVLTF.

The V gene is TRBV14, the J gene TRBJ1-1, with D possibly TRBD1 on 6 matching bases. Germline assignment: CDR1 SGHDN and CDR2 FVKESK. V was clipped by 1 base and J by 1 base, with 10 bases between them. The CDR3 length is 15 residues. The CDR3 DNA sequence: TGTGCCAGCAGCCAAGTAGCAGGGGCGAACACTGAAGCTTTCTTT. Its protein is CASSQVAGANTEAFF.

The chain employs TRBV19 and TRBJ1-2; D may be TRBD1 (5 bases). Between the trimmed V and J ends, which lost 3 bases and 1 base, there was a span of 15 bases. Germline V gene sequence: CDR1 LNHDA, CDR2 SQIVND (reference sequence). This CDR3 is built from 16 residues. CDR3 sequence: CASSIAPQGINYGYTF. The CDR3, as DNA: TGTGCCAGTAGTATCGCTCCGCAGGGAATTAACTATGGCTACACCTTC.

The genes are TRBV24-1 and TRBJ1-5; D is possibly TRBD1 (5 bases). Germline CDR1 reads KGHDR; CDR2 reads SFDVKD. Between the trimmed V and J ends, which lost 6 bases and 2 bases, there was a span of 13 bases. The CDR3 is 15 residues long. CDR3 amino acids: CATSRGEFGNQPQHF. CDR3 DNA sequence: TGTGCCACCAGTCGGGGGGAGTTTGGCAATCAGCCCCAGCATTTT.

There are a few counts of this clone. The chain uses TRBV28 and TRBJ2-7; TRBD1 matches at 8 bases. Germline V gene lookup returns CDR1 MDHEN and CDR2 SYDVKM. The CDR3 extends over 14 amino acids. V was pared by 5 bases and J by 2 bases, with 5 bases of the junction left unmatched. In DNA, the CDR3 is TGTGCCAGCAGTGGGACAGGCTACACCTACGAGCAGTACTTC. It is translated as CASSGTGYTYEQYF.

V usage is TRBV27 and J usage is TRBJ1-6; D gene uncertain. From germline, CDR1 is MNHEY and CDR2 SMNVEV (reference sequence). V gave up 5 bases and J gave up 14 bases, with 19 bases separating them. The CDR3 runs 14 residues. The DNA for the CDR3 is TGTGCCAGCAGTCGCTCGACTACCCCCGACACCCTCCACTTT. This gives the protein CASSRSTTPDTLHF.

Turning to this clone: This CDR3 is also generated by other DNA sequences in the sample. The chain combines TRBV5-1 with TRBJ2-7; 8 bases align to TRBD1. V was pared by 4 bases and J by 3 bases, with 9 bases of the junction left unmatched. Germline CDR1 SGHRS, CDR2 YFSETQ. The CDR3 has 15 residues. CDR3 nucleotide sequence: TGCGCCAGCAGCGCGGACAGGGCGGTCGTCTACGAGCAGTACTTC. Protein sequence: CASSADRAVVYEQYF.

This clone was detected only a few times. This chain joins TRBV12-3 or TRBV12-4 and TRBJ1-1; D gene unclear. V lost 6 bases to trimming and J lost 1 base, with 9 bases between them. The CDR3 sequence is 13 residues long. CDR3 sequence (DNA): TGTGCCAGCAGCCGGGGTCCGAACACTGAAGCTTTCTTT. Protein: CASSRGPNTEAFF.

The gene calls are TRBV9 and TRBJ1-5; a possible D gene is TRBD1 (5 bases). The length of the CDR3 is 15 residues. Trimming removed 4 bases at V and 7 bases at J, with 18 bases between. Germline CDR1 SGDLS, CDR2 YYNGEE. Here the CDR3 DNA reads TGTGCCAGCAGCCCGTCAGGAGGGCCAGGGCAGCCCCAGCATTTT. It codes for CASSPSGGPGQPQHF.

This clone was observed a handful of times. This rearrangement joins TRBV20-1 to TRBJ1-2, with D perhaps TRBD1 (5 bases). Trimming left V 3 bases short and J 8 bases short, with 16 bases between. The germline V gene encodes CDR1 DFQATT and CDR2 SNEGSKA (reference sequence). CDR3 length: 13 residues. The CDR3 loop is CSASANRPEGYTF. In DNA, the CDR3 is TGCAGTGCTAGTGCGAACAGGCCGGAAGGCTACACCTTC.

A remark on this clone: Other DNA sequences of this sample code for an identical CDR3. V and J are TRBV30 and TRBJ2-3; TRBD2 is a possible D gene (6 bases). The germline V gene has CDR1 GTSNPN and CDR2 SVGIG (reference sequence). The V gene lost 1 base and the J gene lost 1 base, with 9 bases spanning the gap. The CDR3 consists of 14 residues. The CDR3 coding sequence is TGTGCCTGGAGTGAGGCTAGCGGCACAGATACGCAGTATTTT. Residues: CAWSEASGTDTQYF.

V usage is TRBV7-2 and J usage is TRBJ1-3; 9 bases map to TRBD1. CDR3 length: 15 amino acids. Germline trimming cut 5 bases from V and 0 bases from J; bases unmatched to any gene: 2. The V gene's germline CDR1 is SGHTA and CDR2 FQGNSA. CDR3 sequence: CASSRTGDSGNTIYF. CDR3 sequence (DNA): TGTGCCAGCAGCAGGACAGGGGACTCTGGAAACACCATATATTTT.

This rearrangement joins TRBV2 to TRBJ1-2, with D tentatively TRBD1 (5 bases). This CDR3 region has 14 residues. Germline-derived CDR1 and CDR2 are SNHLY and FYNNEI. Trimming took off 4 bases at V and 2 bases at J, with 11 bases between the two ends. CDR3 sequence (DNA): TGTGCCAGCAGTGTGGAGGGGTCCAACTATGGCTACACCTTC. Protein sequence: CASSVEGSNYGYTF.

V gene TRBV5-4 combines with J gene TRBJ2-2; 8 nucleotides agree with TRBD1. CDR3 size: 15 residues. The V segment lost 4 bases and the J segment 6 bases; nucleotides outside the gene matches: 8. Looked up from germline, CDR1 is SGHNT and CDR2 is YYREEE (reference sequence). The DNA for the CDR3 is TGTGCCAGCAGCCTTGACAGGGGAAGGGCCGGGGAGCTGTTTTTT. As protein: CASSLDRGRAGELFF.

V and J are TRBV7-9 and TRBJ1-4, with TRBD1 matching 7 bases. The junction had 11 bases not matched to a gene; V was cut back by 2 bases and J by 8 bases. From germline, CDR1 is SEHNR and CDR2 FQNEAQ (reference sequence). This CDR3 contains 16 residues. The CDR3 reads CASSLWGPTGEEKLFF. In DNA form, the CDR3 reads TGTGCCAGCAGCTTATGGGGGCCCACAGGGGAGGAAAAACTGTTTTTT.

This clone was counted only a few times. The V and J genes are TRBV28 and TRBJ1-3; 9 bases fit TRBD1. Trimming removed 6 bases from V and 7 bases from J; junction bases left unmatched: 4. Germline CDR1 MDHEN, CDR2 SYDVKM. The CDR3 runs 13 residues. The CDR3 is CASRRGQGNTIYF. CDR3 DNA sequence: TGTGCCAGCAGGCGAGGACAGGGGAACACCATATATTTT. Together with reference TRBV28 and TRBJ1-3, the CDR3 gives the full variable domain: DVKVTQSSRYLVKRTGEKVFLECVQDMDHENMFWYRQDPGLGLRLIYFSYDVKMKEKGDIPEGYSVSREKKERFSLILESASTNQTSMYLCASRRGQGNTIYFGEGSWLTVV.

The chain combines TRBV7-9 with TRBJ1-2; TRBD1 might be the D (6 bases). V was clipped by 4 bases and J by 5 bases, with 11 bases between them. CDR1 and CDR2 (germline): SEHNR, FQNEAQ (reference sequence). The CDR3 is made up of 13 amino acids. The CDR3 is CASSSQGQYGYTF. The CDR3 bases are TGTGCCAGCAGCTCCCAGGGGCAATATGGCTACACCTTC.